Given below is one TCR beta chain in context. In this sample, this clonotype turned up a few times. This clone's antigen is unknown. Per-nucleotide qualities are absent, and no much larger clonotype sits a single base away. This specimen comes from a study of human T cells and chemical hapten exposure (dated by TCRdb to 2020 to 2022). Study-wide context: For sensitization, 2% DPC in acetone was applied to a 2 cm by 2 cm area of upper inner arm skin. Throughout the approximately 26-week study period, patients were also given weekly therapeutic DPC doses on the scalp. Patch testing was done on the upper back using Finn chambers containing 0.01% DPC, and results were scored after 6 days according to International Contact Dermatitis Research Group standards. Alopecia areata with under or over 50% scalp involvement, alopecia totalis and alopecia universalis were represented in the patient cohort, which was mostly female. Libraries were combined into a pool for sequencing, and differences in TCR yield between samples came mainly from small differences in library volumes within the pool. The study tracked peripheral blood TCR repertoire changes in vivo during primary and secondary sensitization to the hapten diphenylcyclopropenone (DPC) in alopecia patients. Blood was sampled from patients pre-sensitization (week 0) and at 2, 6 and about 24 weeks after DPC sensitization. For TCR sequencing, blood came from 25 to 35 alopecia patients at anywhere from one to four time points (pre-sensitization, 2, 6 and 24 weeks).

V and J are trimmed by 2 bases and 7 bases, and the gene matches miss 1 base of the junction. From the cysteine through the phenylalanine, the CDR3 covers 12 amino acids. Only the CDR3 portion is preserved as DNA: 36 bases, with reading frame beginning at the first base. CDR1 is given as MNHEY and CDR2 as SVGEGT, both from the germline V gene. According to the study, the label for this sample's time point signals: patch test 1, 2 weeks after DPC sensitization. The sample's treatment or condition, from its label and the paper: therapeutic diphenylcyclopropenone sensitization with weekly scalp DPC. At every patch-test visit, the blood draw took place before the patch test was put on. Patients were eligible if aged 18 to 70, diagnosed with alopecia and judged suitable for DPC therapy, and pregnant patients were excluded. Total RNA was extracted from unfractionated whole blood collected in Tempus Blood RNA tubes.

The full study reports these points: Repeated subsampling changed both the strength of the expansion versus patch-test correlation and the threshold at which the correlation became significant. DPC sensitization did not change the number of TCRs with a frequency above 1 in 1000, and there was no evidence of changes in global repertoire structure. Patch test score correlated positively with the number of PT1 expanded TCRs, reaching significance at thresholds 8, 16 and 32 but not at 4. All patients had alopecia, a presumed autoimmune disease, so their immune response might differ from that of healthy individuals. Compared with pre-sensitization or healthy control sets, expanded TCRs formed significantly more large CDR3 similarity clusters, which is consistent with antigen-driven responses.

Libraries were constructed by RACE. Sequencing was carried out with a NextSeq 500. During library preparation, unique molecular identifiers were attached to individual cDNA molecules so that TCRs could be counted in a quantitative, reproducible way. Each blood RNA sample was used to sequence both TCR alpha and TCR beta chains. On the authors' methods: A median of roughly 100,000 TCRs per sample was observed, with a range of 23,224 to 690,600. V, J and CDR3 annotation of the TCR reads was carried out using the Decombinator software suite. For the PS versus PT1 abundance plots, all samples were subsampled to the same number of TCRs (28,000). TCRs were defined as expanded if absent before sensitization and observed at least eight times at the 2-week time point. Through fastp at Q25 and MiXCR, TCRdb rebuilt clones from the public reads, retaining in-frame beta chains. Rows with one shared CDR3 protein collapse into an entry with the most common genes and DNA. The V and J calls and clone size come from TCRdb's table, not from the authors' own analysis. This sample holds tens of thousands of distinct CDR3 sequences; approximately 10% were observed only once. The biggest ten clones account for 2% to 2.5% of the sample.

The chain was built from TRBV6-2 or TRBV6-3 and TRBJ2-5, with 7 bases in between that match TRBD2. Source: whole blood, taken in connection with sensitization to the hapten diphenylcyclopropenone (DPC). This TCR was sampled from a man aged 35-49 years with alopecia areata. Some clones in this sample may be carry-over from other donors' samples. The CDR3 reads CASSYGGGTQYF. The DNA sequence is given as TGTGCCAGCAGTTACGGGGGGGGGACCCAGTACTTC.